This T cell receptor beta chain was sequenced during a study of PD-L1 blockade in urothelial cancer. About the study: About 90% of the 29 patients were males with bladder-origin urothelial cancer. Of prior chemotherapy regimens, patients had received between 0 and 3. Analyzed time points were 3 weeks (second dose) and 6 weeks after therapy began. Blood samples had a median of approximately 150,000 T cells.

V was trimmed by 2 bases and J by 8 bases, leaving 13 bases between them. The CDR3 spans 13 residues. Per germline, CDR1 SGHTS and CDR2 YDEGEE. Clones were sequenced by immunoSEQ multiplex PCR, and TCRdb holds only the in-frame ones, with some missing. The repertoire holds 57,000 or so clones, with over 75% as singletons. The TCR sequence derives from a man aged 65-85 years with urothelial cancer. The input for sequencing was PBMCs, taken around atezolizumab (anti-PD-L1) treatment. V is TRBV5-8 and J is TRBJ1-1, with D perhaps TRBD1 (6 bases). The CDR3 spells CASSFRGGREAFF. CDR3 nucleotides: TGTGCCAGCAGCTTTAGGGGGGGGAGGGAAGCTTTCTTT.